This T cell receptor beta chain came from a study of prognosis after radiotherapy for stage I lung cancer. Trimming removed 5 bases from V and 5 bases from J, with 16 bases in between. The CDR3 runs to 15 residues. In germline, CDR1 is SEHNR, CDR2 FQNEAQ (reference sequence). TCR beta CDR3 amplification from genomic DNA was performed by two-round multiplex PCR. First-round PCR, the initial amplification, used primers specific to each TRBV and TRBJ gene. MiXCR, run by TCRdb on the multiplex PCR reads, gives a single entry per CDR3 protein. This sample carries about 14,000 distinct CDR3 sequences, roughly a quarter of them seen once, and the ten largest clones take 10% to 14%. This clonotype is classed as medium-sized. As yet, its antigen is unknown. General observations from the study: Gene usage, both TRBV and TRBJ, reportedly differed between patients with metastases and patients without them. Among patients who developed distant metastases, Shannon entropy after stereotactic body radiation therapy was lower. The study left the tumor specificity of the expanded TCR clones undetermined.

There were around 6 milliliters of peripheral blood drawn at each of two time points. This TCR came from a donor at least 50 years old with non-small cell lung cancer. The sequenced sample was PBMCs, obtained before or after stereotactic body radiation therapy (not recorded which). The chain employs TRBV7-9 and TRBJ1-5, with D unresolved. CDR3 sequence reads: CASSTLTAEDQPQHF. In DNA, the CDR3 is TGTGCCAGCAGCACCCTAACTGCGGAGGATCAGCCCCAGCATTTT.